What follows are 9 T cell receptor beta chains derived from one specimen sequenced in a study of blood T cell repertoires in acute mononucleosis. The repertoire was sequenced with immunoSEQ multiplex PCR; TCRdb's copy has only in-frame clones and lacks some. The sample has about 7,200 clones, 25% seen once. As for time point: acute infectious mononucleosis, at clinical presentation within 2 weeks of symptom onset (visit 1). This specimen consisted of EBV YVL epitope tetramer+ CD8+ T cells sorted from PBMCs, obtained during acute infectious mononucleosis. This sample's subset: CD8 T cells binding a tetramer with EBV BRLF1 109-117 peptide (YVL-BR). These receptors were obtained from a woman under 30 with infectious mononucleosis caused by EBV.

The chain links TRBV7-2 to TRBJ2-5, with a weak D call TRBD2 (6 bases). Germline V CDR1 and CDR2: SGHTA, FQGNSA. The CDR3 is made up of 15 amino acids. V was shortened by 6 bases and J by 5 bases, with 19 bases between the two germline ends. The CDR3 nucleotides are TGTGCCAGCAGTTTTTACGCGGGACCAGGGGAGACCCAGTACTTC. Translating it yields CASSFYAGPGETQYF.

By share, this clone counts as large. The identical CDR3 is also encoded by other nucleotide sequences in the sample. The chain employs TRBV7-2 and TRBJ2-5; 7 bases align to TRBD2. The CDR3 runs to 15 residues. Looked up from germline, CDR1 is SGHTA and CDR2 is FQGNSA. J gave up 0 bases and V 7 bases, and 8 bases lay outside the gene matches. CDR3 coding DNA: TGTGCCAGCAACTTCAACGCGGGAGACCAAGAGACCCAGTACTTC. This encodes CASNFNAGDQETQYF.

This clone turned up a few times. V and J are TRBV7-6 and TRBJ2-7, with 7 bases matching TRBD1. CDR1 SGHVS and CDR2 FNYEAQ come from the germline V gene. The J segment lost 0 bases and the V segment lost 2 bases, leaving 7 bases of the junction unmatched. This CDR3 is 16 amino acids long. CDR3 residues: CASSLIGGGISYEQYF. Here the CDR3 DNA reads TGTGCCAGCAGCTTAATAGGGGGCGGTATCTCCTACGAGCAGTACTTC.

The sample holds a few counts of this clone. The J gene is TRBJ1-2, the V gene TRBV10-3; D gene uncertain. The CDR3 covers 12 residues. Trimming cost V 10 bases and J 2 bases, with 11 bases left between them. CDR1 and CDR2 (germline): ENHRY, SYGVKD. CDR3 loop: CASSLLNYGYTF. The DNA of the CDR3 is TGTGCCAGCAGCTTACTGAACTATGGCTACACCTTC.

With regard to this clone: Possible read error: a much larger clone is one base away. This chain connects TRBV29-1 to TRBJ2-1; unclear D gene. The V gene's germline CDR1 is SQVTM and CDR2 ANQGSEA. The CDR3 is 13 residues long. CDR3 loop: CSVGHALYIEQFF. The CDR3 DNA sequence: TGCAGCGTTGGGCATGCCCTTTACATTGAGCAGTTCTTC.

This clone was detected many times. A far more abundant clone sits one base away, making this likely a read error. The J gene is TRBJ2-7, the V gene TRBV28; 14 bases align to TRBD2. CDR3 length: 15 amino acids. Trimming removed 6 bases from V and 7 bases from J; junction bases left unmatched: 8. The germline V gene has CDR1 MDHEN and CDR2 SYDVKM. In nucleotides, the CDR3 is TGTGCCAGCAGGCCGACTAGCGGGGGGGGCATTGAGCAGTACTTC. Translated: CASRPTSGGGIEQYF.

This clone was seen more than once but under ten times. This sequence joins TRBV13 and TRBJ2-2, with a possible D match to TRBD1 (5 bases). V lost 4 bases to trimming and J lost 8 bases, with 14 bases between them. The CDR3 loop spans 14 amino acids. Germline V CDR1 and CDR2: PRHDT, FYEKMQ (reference sequence). CDR3 sequence (DNA): TGTGCCAGCAGCTCCCCTAGGGGAACAGGGGAGCTGTTTTTT. It encodes CASSSPRGTGELFF.

With respect to this clone: A single base separates this from a much larger clone, so it may be a read error. The chain links TRBV7-3 to TRBJ2-7; 9 bases agree with TRBD1. The CDR3 spans 16 residues. Losses at the gene ends were 10 bases for V and 3 bases for J; bases not matched to a gene: 16. Germline lookup yields CDR1 SGHTA and CDR2 FQGTGA. The CDR3 protein is CATDKRTTGQGYEQYF. CDR3 bases: TGTGCCACCGACAAGAGGACCACGGGACAGGGCTACGAGCAGTACTTC.

This clone was detected only a few times. A much larger clone is a single base away; this may be a read error. V is TRBV7-6 and J is TRBJ2-2; 8 bases are shared with TRBD1. The germline CDR1 and CDR2 sequences are SGHVS and FNYEAQ. This CDR3 has 14 residues. V was clipped by 5 bases and J by 6 bases; unmatched bases: 5. The CDR3 spells CASSQLQGAGELFF. For the CDR3, the DNA is TGTGCCAGCAGCCAACTACAGGGGGCCGGGGAGCTGTTTTTT.